These 18 T cell receptor beta chains originate from one sample sequenced in a study of T-cell memory formation after mild COVID-19. TCRdb ran MiXCR on the 5' RACE reads and lists one entry per CDR3 protein. The sample yields 150,000 to 200,000 distinct CDR3 sequences, around a tenth seen once. Sequences were obtained from PBMCs or a T cell subset sorted from them (not recorded which). Receptors originate from a man aged 18-30 years who had mild COVID-19 (a few samples of this study predate the infection). Cell type and time point are not known.

CDR3 DNA sequence: TGTGCCAGCAGCTTGGGACAGGGGCAAACCGGGGAGCTGTTTTTT. Translation gives CASSLGQGQTGELFF. The chain has TRBV7-2 and TRBJ2-2; 10 bases agree with TRBD1. Germline CDR1 SGHTA, CDR2 FQGNSA. This CDR3 has 15 residues. With V trimmed by 3 bases and J by 5 bases, 3 bases remained unmatched.

This chain uses TRBV4-1 with TRBJ1-1; a weak D match, TRBD1 (5 bases). Germline V gene sequence: CDR1 MGHRA, CDR2 YSYEKL. This CDR3 spans 16 amino acids. V gave up 5 bases and J gave up 3 bases, with 19 bases separating them. The CDR3 here is CASSARDGWMDTEAFF. In DNA, the CDR3 is TGCGCCAGCAGCGCCCGGGACGGATGGATGGACACTGAAGCTTTCTTT.

There are a few counts of this clonotype. The genes are TRBV7-2 and TRBJ2-1; D gene unclear. Germline V gives CDR1 SGHTA, CDR2 FQGNSA. Trimming shortened V by 1 base and J by 4 bases, and 11 bases separated the two germline ends. CDR3 length: 15 residues. The chain's CDR3 is CASSLVNLGYNEQFF. The CDR3 DNA sequence: TGTGCCAGCAGCTTAGTAAATTTGGGATACAATGAGCAGTTCTTC. Full variable domain (missing parts from reference TRBV7-2 and TRBJ2-1): GAGVSQSPSNKVTEKGKDVELRCDPISGHTALYWYRQSLGQGLEFLIYFQGNSAPDKSGLPSDRFSAERTGGSVSTLTIQRTQQEDSAVYLCASSLVNLGYNEQFFGPGTRLTVL.

This clonotype has only a few counts. The chain uses TRBV5-1 and TRBJ2-7, with 7 bases matching TRBD1. Per germline, CDR1 SGHRS and CDR2 YFSETQ. Trimming at V came to 0 bases and at J to 2 bases, leaving 11 bases not matched to a gene. CDR3 length equals 17 residues. DNA for the CDR3: TGCGCCAGCAGCTTGGCCCTCTCCGGGACAGACCCCTACGAGCAGTACTTC. This gives the protein CASSLALSGTDPYEQYF.

This clonotype was counted at least ten times. This rearrangement joins TRBV5-1 to TRBJ1-3; D not resolved. V shed 0 bases and J shed 5 bases, with 6 bases lying between them. The CDR3 sequence is 13 residues long. The germline CDR1 and CDR2 sequences are SGHRS and YFSETQ. The CDR3 coding sequence is TGCGCCAGCAGCTTGGATCTCCGAAACACCATATATTTT. This sequence encodes CASSLDLRNTIYF. Combining the CDR3 with reference TRBV5-1 and TRBJ1-3 gives the whole variable domain KAGVTQTPRYLIKTRGQQVTLSCSPISGHRSVSWYQQTPGQGLQFLFEYFSETQRNKGNFPGRFSGRQFSNSRSEMNVSTLELGDSALYLCASSLDLRNTIYFGEGSWLTVV.

This clonotype was observed a handful of times. The chain combines TRBV4-3 with TRBJ2-2; unclear D gene. Per the germline V gene, CDR1 is LGHNA and CDR2 is YSLEER. V shed 1 base and J shed 0 bases, with 12 bases lying between them. The CDR3 spans 17 residues. The DNA of the CDR3 is TGCGCCAGCAGCCAAGTTTACTGGGAATCGAACACCGGGGAGCTGTTTTTT. Amino acid sequence: CASSQVYWESNTGELFF.

This clonotype was counted a few times. This sequence joins TRBV7-2 and TRBJ2-3; D is possibly TRBD1 or TRBD2 (6 bases each). This CDR3 has 14 amino acids. The germline CDR1 and CDR2 sequences are SGHTA and FQGNSA. The V end lost 2 bases, the J end lost 6 bases, and 12 bases lay between the germline ends. The CDR3 sequence is CASSLTFGGDTQYF. The DNA for the CDR3 is TGTGCCAGCAGCTTAACGTTCGGGGGCGATACGCAGTATTTT.

This clonotype came up many times. The chain links TRBV5-1 to TRBJ2-7; 8 positions agree with TRBD1. The CDR3 length is 14 residues. V lost 4 bases and J lost 2; bases outside the gene matches: 5. Germline V gene data show CDR1 as SGHRS and CDR2 as YFSETQ. CDR3 coding DNA: TGCGCCAGCAGCACGGACAGGGTTACCTACGAGCAGTACTTC. This encodes CASSTDRVTYEQYF. Combining the CDR3 with reference TRBV5-1 and TRBJ2-7 gives the whole variable domain KAGVTQTPRYLIKTRGQQVTLSCSPISGHRSVSWYQQTPGQGLQFLFEYFSETQRNKGNFPGRFSGRQFSNSRSEMNVSTLELGDSALYLCASSTDRVTYEQYFGPGTRLTVT.

This clonotype was observed at least ten times. Compared with germline, one end of the junction differs, possibly owing to a read error. CDR3 in amino acids: CASSMGLWGELVSDEQYF. The CDR3 DNA reads as TGCGCCAGCAGCATGGGTCTCTGGGGCGAGCTAGTCTCCGACGAGCAGTACTTC. The V and J genes are TRBV5-1 and TRBJ2-7; tentatively, D is TRBD1 (5 bases). The CDR3 is 18 residues long. The germline gives CDR1 SGHRS, CDR2 YFSETQ.

The chain has TRBV6-6 and TRBJ1-4; weak D call: TRBD1 (6 bases). With 6 bases removed from V and 6 bases from J, the gap between germline ends came to 17 bases. The CDR3 totals 15 residues. Germline CDR1 reads MNHNY; CDR2 reads SVGAGI (reference sequence). The CDR3 reads CASRRDTGLHEKLFF. The CDR3 nucleotides read TGTGCCAGCAGGCGCGACACAGGGTTACATGAAAAACTGTTTTTT.

A few counts support this clonotype. J is TRBJ2-5 and V is TRBV7-2; D is possibly TRBD2 (7 bases). Trimming cost V 1 base and J 6 bases, with 12 bases left between them. CDR3 length: 14 residues. Germline V lookup: CDR1 SGHTA, CDR2 FQGNSA. CDR3 loop: CASSLEGGRKTQYF. The CDR3 bases are TGTGCCAGCAGCTTAGAGGGGGGGCGAAAGACCCAGTACTTC. Full variable domain (missing parts from reference TRBV7-2 and TRBJ2-5): GAGVSQSPSNKVTEKGKDVELRCDPISGHTALYWYRQSLGQGLEFLIYFQGNSAPDKSGLPSDRFSAERTGGSVSTLTIQRTQQEDSAVYLCASSLEGGRKTQYFGPGTRLLVL.

This clonotype was found many times. The chain employs TRBV4-2 and TRBJ2-2; the D is unclear. Per the germline V gene, CDR1 is LGHNA and CDR2 is YNFKEQ. V was shortened by 7 bases and J by 1 base, with 10 bases between the two germline ends. The CDR3 is 14 residues long. CDR3: CASIYTVNTGELFF. The DNA for the CDR3 is TGTGCCAGCATCTACACAGTGAACACCGGGGAGCTGTTTTTT.

The J gene is TRBJ1-2, the V gene TRBV7-2, with D possibly being TRBD1 (6 bases). V was trimmed by 5 bases and J by 6 bases, leaving 16 bases between them. The CDR3 is made up of 14 amino acids. CDR1 is SGHTA and CDR2 is FQGNSA in the germline V gene. The CDR3 DNA is TGTGCCAGCAGCCAACCCAGGGGAGAACATGGCTACACCTTC. This codes for CASSQPRGEHGYTF. Full variable domain (rest looked up from reference TRBV7-2 and TRBJ1-2): GAGVSQSPSNKVTEKGKDVELRCDPISGHTALYWYRQSLGQGLEFLIYFQGNSAPDKSGLPSDRFSAERTGGSVSTLTIQRTQQEDSAVYLCASSQPRGEHGYTFGSGTRLTVV.

V is TRBV9 and J is TRBJ2-5; D not certain. Germline assignment: CDR1 SGDLS and CDR2 YYNGEE. The CDR3 loop spans 14 amino acids. V was cut by 0 bases and J by 7 bases, with 13 bases left in between. The CDR3 protein is CASSVARSFGTQYF. CDR3 coding DNA: TGTGCCAGCAGCGTAGCAAGGAGCTTCGGGACCCAGTACTTC.

V gene TRBV7-2 combines with J gene TRBJ1-2; TRBD1 matches 7 bases. V gave up 2 bases and J gave up 5 bases; unmatched junction bases: 8. The CDR3 covers 15 residues. The germline CDR1 and CDR2 sequences are SGHTA and FQGNSA. The CDR3, as DNA: TGTGCCAGCAGCTTATCCGACAGGGAGGGGTATGGCTACACCTTC. Translation gives CASSLSDREGYGYTF.

The chain uses TRBV28 and TRBJ2-3; 11 nucleotides line up with TRBD2. Germline V gene data show CDR1 as MDHEN and CDR2 as SYDVKM. The CDR3 contains 19 residues. V lost 3 bases, J lost 0 bases, and 11 bases stayed unmatched. The CDR3 nucleotides read TGTGCCAGCAGTTTGGGCCTCTTGGGACTAGCGGCTAGCACAGATACGCAGTATTTT. Protein: CASSLGLLGLAASTDTQYF.

This clonotype has just a few counts. CDR3 sequence (DNA): TGCGCCAGCAGCCCCCAGCAAGAGACCCAGTACTTC. This encodes CASSPQQETQYF. This chain links TRBV5-1 with TRBJ2-5; D is unresolved. V gave up 4 bases and J gave up 2 bases, with 6 bases separating them. CDR1 and CDR2 from the germline V gene are SGHRS and YFSETQ. This CDR3 spans 12 amino acids.

The rearrangement links TRBV6-5 to TRBJ2-2, with 8 bases that match TRBD1. The CDR3 spans 16 residues. Per germline, CDR1 MNHEY and CDR2 SVGAGI. Trimming removed 0 bases from V and 4 bases from J; junction bases left unmatched: 4. CDR3 bases: TGTGCCAGCAGTTACTCGTTGACAGGGGCCACCGGGGAGCTGTTTTTT. This encodes CASSYSLTGATGELFF.